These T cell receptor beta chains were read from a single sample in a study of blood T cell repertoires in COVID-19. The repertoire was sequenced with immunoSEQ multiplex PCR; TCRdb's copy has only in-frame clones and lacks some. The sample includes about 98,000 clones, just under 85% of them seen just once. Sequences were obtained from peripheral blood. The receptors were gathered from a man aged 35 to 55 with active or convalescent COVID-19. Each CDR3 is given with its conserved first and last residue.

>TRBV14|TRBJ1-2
CASSQDRRPYGYTF
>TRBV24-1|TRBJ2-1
CATSRGTGRSNEQFF
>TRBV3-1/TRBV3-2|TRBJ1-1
CASDRRGGETEAFF
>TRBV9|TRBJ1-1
CASGDRPNTEAFF
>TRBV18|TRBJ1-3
CASSSDSGNTIYF
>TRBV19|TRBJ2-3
CASSISQRGARPSTDTQYF
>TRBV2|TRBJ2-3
CASSGPGADTQYF
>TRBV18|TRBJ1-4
CASSREQTRGTNEKLFF
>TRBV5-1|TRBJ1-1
CASSSKGERTEAFF
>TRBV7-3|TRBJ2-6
CASSLTSGAGANVLTF
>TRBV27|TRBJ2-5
CASRGLDNQETQYF
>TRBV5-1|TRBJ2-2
CASSLNPGQGAGELFF
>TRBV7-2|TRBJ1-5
CASSATGTGLRQPQHF
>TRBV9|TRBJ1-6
CASSTRQGPLHF
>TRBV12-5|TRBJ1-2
CASGLDFATGQRYGYTF
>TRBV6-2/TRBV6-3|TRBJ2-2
CASSLTGTSGVLTGELFF
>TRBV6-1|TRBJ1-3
CASREQGTGSGNTIYF
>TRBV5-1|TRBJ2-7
CASSLVQPGSYEQYF
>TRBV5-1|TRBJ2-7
CASSATGTGAEQYF
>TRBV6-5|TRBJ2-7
CASSYSGGPYEQYF
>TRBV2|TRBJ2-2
CASRETGGANTGELFF
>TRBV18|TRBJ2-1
CASSPRRLAGNNEQFF
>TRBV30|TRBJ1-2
CAWSLYLGYTF
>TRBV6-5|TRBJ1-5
CASSGQVNQPQHF
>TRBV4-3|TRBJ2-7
CASSQDAGSGTPYF